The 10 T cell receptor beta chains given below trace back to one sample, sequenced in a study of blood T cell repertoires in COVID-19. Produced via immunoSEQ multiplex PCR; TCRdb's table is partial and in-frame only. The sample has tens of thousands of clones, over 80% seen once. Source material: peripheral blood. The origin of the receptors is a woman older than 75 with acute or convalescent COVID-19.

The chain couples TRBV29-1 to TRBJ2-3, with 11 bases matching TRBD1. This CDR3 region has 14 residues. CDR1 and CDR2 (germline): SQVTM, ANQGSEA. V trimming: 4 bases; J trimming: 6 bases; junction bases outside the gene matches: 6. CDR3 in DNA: TGCAGCGTTGTGCGGACAGGGGGCGGCGATACGCAGTATTTT. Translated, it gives CSVVRTGGGDTQYF.

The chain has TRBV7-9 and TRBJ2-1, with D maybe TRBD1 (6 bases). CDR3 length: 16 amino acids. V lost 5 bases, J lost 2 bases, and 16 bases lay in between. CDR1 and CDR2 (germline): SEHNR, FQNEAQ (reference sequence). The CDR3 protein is CASSHTLKGAYNEQFF. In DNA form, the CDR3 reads TGTGCCAGCAGCCACACGTTAAAGGGGGCCTACAATGAGCAGTTCTTC.

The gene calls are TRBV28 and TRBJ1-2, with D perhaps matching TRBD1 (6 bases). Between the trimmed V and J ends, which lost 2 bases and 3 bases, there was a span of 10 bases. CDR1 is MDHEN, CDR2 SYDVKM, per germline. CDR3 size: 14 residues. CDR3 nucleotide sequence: TGTGCCAGCAGTTTACTACAGGGAGACTATGGCTACACCTTC. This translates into CASSLLQGDYGYTF.

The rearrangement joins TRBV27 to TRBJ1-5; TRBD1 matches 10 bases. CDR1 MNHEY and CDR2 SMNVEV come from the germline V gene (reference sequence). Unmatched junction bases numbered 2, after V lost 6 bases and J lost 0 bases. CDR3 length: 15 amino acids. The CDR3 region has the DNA TGTGCCAGCAGGGACAGGGGGTTTAGCAATCAGCCCCAGCATTTT. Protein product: CASRDRGFSNQPQHF.

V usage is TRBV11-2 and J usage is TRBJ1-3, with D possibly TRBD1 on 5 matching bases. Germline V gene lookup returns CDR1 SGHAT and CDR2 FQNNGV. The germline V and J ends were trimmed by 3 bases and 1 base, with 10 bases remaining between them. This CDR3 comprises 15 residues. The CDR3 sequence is CASSLLGGSGNTIYF. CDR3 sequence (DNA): TGTGCCAGCAGCTTGCTGGGGGGGTCTGGAAACACCATATATTTT.

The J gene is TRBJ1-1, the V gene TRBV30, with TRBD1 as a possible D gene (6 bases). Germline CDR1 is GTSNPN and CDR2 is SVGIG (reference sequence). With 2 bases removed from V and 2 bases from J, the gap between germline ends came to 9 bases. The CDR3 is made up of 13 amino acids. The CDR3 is CAWSRGINTEAFF. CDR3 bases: TGTGCCTGGAGTAGGGGGATCAACACTGAAGCTTTCTTT.

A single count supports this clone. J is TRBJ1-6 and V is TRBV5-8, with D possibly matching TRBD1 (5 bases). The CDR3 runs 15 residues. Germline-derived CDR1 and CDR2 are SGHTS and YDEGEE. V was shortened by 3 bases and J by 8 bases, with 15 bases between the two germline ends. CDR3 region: CASSSQGKGDSPLHF. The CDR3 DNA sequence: TGTGCCAGCAGCTCTCAGGGTAAAGGGGATTCACCCCTCCACTTT.

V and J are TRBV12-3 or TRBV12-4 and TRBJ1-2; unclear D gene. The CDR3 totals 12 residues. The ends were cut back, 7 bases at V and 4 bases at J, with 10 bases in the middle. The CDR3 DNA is TGTGCCAGCATCTACAGTCCCTATGGCTACACCTTC. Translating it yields CASIYSPYGYTF.

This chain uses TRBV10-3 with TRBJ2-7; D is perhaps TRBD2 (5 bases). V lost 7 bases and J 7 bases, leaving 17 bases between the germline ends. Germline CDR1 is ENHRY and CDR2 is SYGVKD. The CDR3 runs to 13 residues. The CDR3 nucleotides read TGTGCCATCACCCAAGAGGACCGGAGGGAGCAGTACTTC. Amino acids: CAITQEDRREQYF.

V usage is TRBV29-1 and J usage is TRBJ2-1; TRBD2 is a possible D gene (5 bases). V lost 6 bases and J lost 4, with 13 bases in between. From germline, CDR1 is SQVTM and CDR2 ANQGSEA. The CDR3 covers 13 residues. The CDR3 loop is CSVAEGLYNEQFF. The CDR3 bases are TGCAGCGTGGCCGAGGGCCTTTACAATGAGCAGTTCTTC.